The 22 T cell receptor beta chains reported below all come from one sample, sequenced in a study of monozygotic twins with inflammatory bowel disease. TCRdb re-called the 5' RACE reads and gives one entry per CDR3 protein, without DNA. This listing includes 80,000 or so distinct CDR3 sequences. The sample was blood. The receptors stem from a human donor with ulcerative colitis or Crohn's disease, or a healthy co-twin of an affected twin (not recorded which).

The CDR3 sequence is CASSYEAIMNTEAFF. The chain is built from TRBV6-5 and TRBJ1-1. CDR1 and CDR2 (germline): MNHEY, SVGAGI. The CDR3 spans 15 residues.

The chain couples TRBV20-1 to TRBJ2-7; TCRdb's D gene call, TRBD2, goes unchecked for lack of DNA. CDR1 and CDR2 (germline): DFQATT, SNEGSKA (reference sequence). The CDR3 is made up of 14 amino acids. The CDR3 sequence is CSARGISGTYEQYF.

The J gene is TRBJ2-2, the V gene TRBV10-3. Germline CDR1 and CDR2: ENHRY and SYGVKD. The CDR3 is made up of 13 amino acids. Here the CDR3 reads CAITADSTGELFF.

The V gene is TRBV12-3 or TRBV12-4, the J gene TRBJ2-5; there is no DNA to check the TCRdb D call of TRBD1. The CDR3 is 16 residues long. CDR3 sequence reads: CASSWGRDRGWETQYF.

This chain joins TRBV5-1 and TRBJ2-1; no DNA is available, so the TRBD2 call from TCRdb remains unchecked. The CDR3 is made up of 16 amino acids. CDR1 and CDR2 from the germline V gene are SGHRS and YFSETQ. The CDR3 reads CASSLTSGGAQGEQFF.

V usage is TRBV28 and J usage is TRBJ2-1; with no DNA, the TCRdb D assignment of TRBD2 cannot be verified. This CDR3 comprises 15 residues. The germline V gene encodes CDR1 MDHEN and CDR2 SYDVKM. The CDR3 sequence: CASSSPGLVENEQFF. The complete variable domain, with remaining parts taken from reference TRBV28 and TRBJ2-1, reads DVKVTQSSRYLVKRTGEKVFLECVQDMDHENMFWYRQDPGLGLRLIYFSYDVKMKEKGDIPEGYSVSREKKERFSLILESASTNQTSMYLCASSSPGLVENEQFFGPGTRLTVL.

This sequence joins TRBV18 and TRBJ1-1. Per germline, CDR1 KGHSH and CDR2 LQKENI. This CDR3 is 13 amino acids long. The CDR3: CASSPGSNTEAFF. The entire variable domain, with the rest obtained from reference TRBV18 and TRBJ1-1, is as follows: NAGVMQNPRHLVRRRGQEARLRCSPMKGHSHVYWYRQLPEEGLKFMVYLQKENIIDESGMPKERFSAEFPKEGPSILRIQQVVRGDSAAYFCASSPGSNTEAFFGQGTRLTVV.

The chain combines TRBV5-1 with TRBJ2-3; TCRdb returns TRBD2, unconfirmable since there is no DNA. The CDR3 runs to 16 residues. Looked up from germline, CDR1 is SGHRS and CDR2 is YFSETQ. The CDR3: CASSLEASGGTDTQYF.

CDR3 in amino acids: CSARAPRDRGSYEQYF. The V call is TRBV20-1, the J call TRBJ2-7; the D call of TRBD1 rests on TCRdb alone, since no DNA is present to check it. Germline V gene sequence: CDR1 DFQATT, CDR2 SNEGSKA (reference sequence). The CDR3 is made up of 16 amino acids.

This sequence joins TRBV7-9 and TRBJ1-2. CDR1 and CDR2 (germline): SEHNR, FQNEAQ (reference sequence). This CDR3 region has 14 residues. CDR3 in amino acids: CASSSSLTGLGYTF.

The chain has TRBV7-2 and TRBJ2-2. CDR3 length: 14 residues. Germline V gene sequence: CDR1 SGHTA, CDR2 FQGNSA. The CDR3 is CASSLLMNTGELFF.

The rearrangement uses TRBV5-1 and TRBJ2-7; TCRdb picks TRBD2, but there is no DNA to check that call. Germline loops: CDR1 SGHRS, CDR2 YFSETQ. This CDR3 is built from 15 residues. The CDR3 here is CASTQGDERVYEQYF.

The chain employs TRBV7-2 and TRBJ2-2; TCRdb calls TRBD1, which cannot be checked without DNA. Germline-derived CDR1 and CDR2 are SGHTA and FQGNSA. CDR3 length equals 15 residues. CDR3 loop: CASSLGGADTGELFF.

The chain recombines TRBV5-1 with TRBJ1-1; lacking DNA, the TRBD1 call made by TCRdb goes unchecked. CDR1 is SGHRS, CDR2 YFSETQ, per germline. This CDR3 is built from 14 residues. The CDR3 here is CASSLPGSYTEAFF.

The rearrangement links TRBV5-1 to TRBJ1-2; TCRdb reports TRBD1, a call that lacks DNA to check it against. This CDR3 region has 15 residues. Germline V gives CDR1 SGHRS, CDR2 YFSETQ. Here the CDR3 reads CASSLAPGVYYGYTF.

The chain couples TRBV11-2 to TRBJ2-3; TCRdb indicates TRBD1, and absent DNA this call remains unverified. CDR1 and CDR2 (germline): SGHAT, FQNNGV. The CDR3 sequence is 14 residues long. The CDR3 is CASSSQQGVLTQYF.

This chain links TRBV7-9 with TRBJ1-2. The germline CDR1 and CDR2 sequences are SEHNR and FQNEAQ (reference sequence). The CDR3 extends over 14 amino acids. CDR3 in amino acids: CASSLAQAVEGYTF.

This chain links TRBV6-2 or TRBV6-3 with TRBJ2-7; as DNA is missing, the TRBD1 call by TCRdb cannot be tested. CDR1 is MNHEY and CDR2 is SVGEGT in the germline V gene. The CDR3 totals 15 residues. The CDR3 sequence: CASSETGLSVDEQYF.

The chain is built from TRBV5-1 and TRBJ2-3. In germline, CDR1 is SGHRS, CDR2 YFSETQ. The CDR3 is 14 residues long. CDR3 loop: CASSQSLSTDTQYF. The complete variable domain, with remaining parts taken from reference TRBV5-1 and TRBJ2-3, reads KAGVTQTPRYLIKTRGQQVTLSCSPISGHRSVSWYQQTPGQGLQFLFEYFSETQRNKGNFPGRFSGRQFSNSRSEMNVSTLELGDSALYLCASSQSLSTDTQYFGPGTRLTVL.

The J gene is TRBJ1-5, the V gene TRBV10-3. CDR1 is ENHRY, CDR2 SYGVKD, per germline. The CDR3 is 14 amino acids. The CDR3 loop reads CAISESRRDQPQHF.

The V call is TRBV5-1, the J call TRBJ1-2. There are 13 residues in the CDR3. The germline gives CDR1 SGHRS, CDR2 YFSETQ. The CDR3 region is CASSFDSGYGYTF.

CDR3 in amino acids: CASSSSGTENSPLHF. The J gene is TRBJ1-6, the V gene TRBV7-9. This CDR3 has 15 residues. The germline V gene has CDR1 SEHNR and CDR2 FQNEAQ (reference sequence).